A single T cell receptor beta chain is shown here with its context. The antigen is unknown. Per the germline V gene, CDR1 is MNHEY and CDR2 is SMNVEV (reference sequence). The CDR3 runs to 13 residues. The sample is drawn from a study of blood T cells in healthy people across ages. Whole-study results and caveats: PBMC samples, being unsorted, prevented any conclusive comparison of naive and antigen-experienced cells.

Through a sample-barcoded 5' primer and a J-beta primer mix, a second PCR was run for roughly 7 to 11 cycles. One entry per CDR3 protein results from TCRdb running MiXCR on the 5' RACE reads. The table records about 800,000 distinct CDR3 sequences, roughly 60% of them present only once. The donors, healthy Caucasians from Russia, were aged about 6 to 95. Every donor contributed about 10 milliliters of peripheral blood by blood draw. Sequencing was done on a sample of blood. This TCR derives from a young man in good health. V and J are TRBV27 and TRBJ2-5, with 7 bases matching TRBD2. The J call may not be correct, given that the DNA end is closer to TRBJ2-7. The CDR3 coding sequence is TGTGCCAGCAGTAGGACTAGGGGCGACGAGCAGTACTTC. Encoded protein: CASSRTRGDEQYF.